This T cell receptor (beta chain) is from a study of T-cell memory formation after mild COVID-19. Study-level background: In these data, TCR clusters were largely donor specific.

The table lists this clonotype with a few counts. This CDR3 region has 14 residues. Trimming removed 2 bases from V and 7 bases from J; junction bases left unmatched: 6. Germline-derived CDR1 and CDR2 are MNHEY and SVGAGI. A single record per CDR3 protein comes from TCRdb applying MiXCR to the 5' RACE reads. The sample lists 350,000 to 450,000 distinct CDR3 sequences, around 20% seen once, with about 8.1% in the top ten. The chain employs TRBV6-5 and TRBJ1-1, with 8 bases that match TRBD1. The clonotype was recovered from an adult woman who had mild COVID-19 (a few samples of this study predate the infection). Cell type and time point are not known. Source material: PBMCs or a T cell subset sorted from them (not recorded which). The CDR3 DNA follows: TGTGCCAGCAGTTACGGCTACGGACAGGGTGAAGCTTTCTTT. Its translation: CASSYGYGQGEAFF.